A selection of T cell receptor beta chains follows, all from one sample in a study of neurological immune-mediated disorders. TCRdb called the 5' RACE reads again in MiXCR, with one record for every CDR3 protein. The sample includes roughly 39,000 distinct CDR3 sequences, 6% to 7.5% of them seen just once. The sample taken for sequencing was CD4+ T cells from blood. The receptors stem from a man in his fifties or sixties in good health. CDR3s include the opening cysteine and the closing phenylalanine or tryptophan. The D gene is left open where the match is weak. Some rows mark clone size as missing; the rest say once, few, many or name a class of expanded clone.

abundance | d_gene | j_gene | v_gene | CDR3aa | CDR3nt
many | - | TRBJ2-7 | TRBV3-1 | CASSQDDLMGEQYF | TGTGCCAGCAGCCAAGATGACTTAATGGGGGAGCAGTACTTC
many | TRBD2 | TRBJ2-5 | TRBV7-2 | CASSPTSLQETQYF | TGTGCCAGCAGCCCGACTAGCCTCCAAGAGACCCAGTACTTC
many | - | TRBJ2-2 | TRBV14 | CASSQGGTVAGELFF | TGTGCCAGCAGCCAAGGAGGCACGGTGGCCGGGGAGCTGTTTTTT
many | - | TRBJ2-1 | TRBV9 | CASSVVPSSYNEQFF | TGTGCCAGCAGCGTAGTTCCTAGCTCTTACAATGAGCAGTTCTTC
many | - | TRBJ2-2 | TRBV6-2/TRBV6-3 | CASRLHRVHTGELFF | TGTGCCAGCAGGCTACACAGGGTCCACACCGGGGAGCTGTTTTTT
many | - | TRBJ2-7 | TRBV12-3/TRBV12-4 | CASIAYEQYF | TGTGCCAGCATTGCCTACGAGCAGTACTTC
many | - | TRBJ2-1 | TRBV3-1 | CASSQWGANEQFF | TGTGCCAGCAGCCAATGGGGGGCAAATGAGCAGTTCTTC
many | - | TRBJ2-7 | TRBV29-1 | CSVEEGSYEQYF | TGCAGCGTTGAGGAGGGGTCCTACGAGCAGTACTTC
many | - | TRBJ1-3 | TRBV7-9 | CASSIDRNLYSGNTIYF | TGTGCCAGCAGCATCGACAGAAACCTATACTCTGGAAACACCATATATTTT
few | TRBD2 | TRBJ2-7 | TRBV6-2/TRBV6-3 | CASSRNSGLAGADLDF | TGTGCCAGCAGTAGGAACTCGGGACTAGCGGGAGCAGACCTGGACTTC
many | - | TRBJ2-1 | TRBV20-1 | CSARDYKRLNEQFF | TGCAGTGCTAGAGATTATAAGCGTCTCAATGAGCAGTTCTTC
many | - | TRBJ1-2 | TRBV6-2/TRBV6-3 | CASSLGSYGYTF | TGTGCCAGCAGCCTCGGTAGTTATGGCTACACCTTC
once | TRBD2 | TRBJ2-1 | TRBV7-2 | CASSLRLAGEQFF | TGTGCCAGCAGTCTCCGACTAGCTGGTGAGCAGTTCTTC
many | - | TRBJ2-4 | TRBV6-5 | CASSPSRLAKNIQYF | TGTGCCAGCAGTCCGTCGCGGTTAGCCAAAAACATTCAGTACTTC
many | - | TRBJ2-1 | TRBV4-1 | CASSQAPLAFNEQFF | TGCGCCAGCAGCCAGGCTCCTCTAGCGTTCAATGAGCAGTTCTTC
- | - | TRBJ2-7 | TRBV5-1 | CASSLDRGSTYEQYF | TGCGCCAGCAGCTTGGATCGGGGGTCAACCTACGAGCAGTACTTC
- | - | TRBJ2-3 | TRBV5-4 | CASSGRGEDTQYF | TGTGCCAGCAGCGGGAGGGGGGAAGATACGCAGTATTTT
many | TRBD1 | TRBJ2-1 | TRBV12-3/TRBV12-4 | CASSFGTGSYNEQFF | TGTGCCAGCAGTTTTGGGACAGGCTCCTACAATGAGCAGTTCTTC
many | - | TRBJ2-2 | TRBV21-1 | CASTSAQLFF | TGTGCCAGCACGTCGGCCCAGCTGTTTTTT
few | TRBD1 | TRBJ2-1 | TRBV7-8 | CASSLQPGTGYYEQFF | TGTGCCAGCAGCTTACAACCCGGGACAGGGTACTATGAGCAGTTCTTC
many | - | TRBJ2-7 | TRBV9 | CASSRTGTTYEQYF | TGTGCCAGCAGCAGGACCGGGACCACCTACGAGCAGTACTTC
many | - | TRBJ1-2 | TRBV6-5 | CASLPGTNTNYGYTF | TGTGCCAGCCTCCCTGGGACTAATACTAACTATGGCTACACCTTC
many | - | TRBJ2-7 | TRBV20-1 | CSAQTGSNEQYF | TGCAGTGCCCAAACAGGGTCGAACGAGCAGTACTTC
few | - | TRBJ2-2 | TRBV5-1 | CASSLVGLTGELFF | TGCGCCAGCAGCTTGGTGGGCCTGACCGGGGAGCTGTTTTTT
many | - | TRBJ2-7 | TRBV6-5 | CASSYHPDRPEQYF | TGTGCCAGCAGTTACCACCCGGACCGTCCCGAGCAGTACTTC
many | - | TRBJ1-1 | TRBV6-5 | CASSLGQLNTEAFF | TGTGCCAGCAGTCTGGGGCAACTGAACACTGAAGCTTTCTTT
many | TRBD2 | TRBJ2-5 | TRBV7-2 | CASSLVLAGGQETQYF | TGTGCCAGCAGCTTAGTACTAGCGGGAGGCCAAGAGACCCAGTACTTC
many | - | TRBJ2-3 | TRBV29-1 | CSEVGANTQYF | TGCAGCGAGGTGGGGGCCAATACGCAGTATTTT
many | - | TRBJ1-1 | TRBV10-3 | CAAKGGRMNTEAFF | TGTGCTGCTAAGGGGGGACGAATGAACACTGAAGCTTTCTTT
many | - | TRBJ1-1 | TRBV6-1 | CASRAGTANTEAFF | TGTGCCAGCAGGGCCGGGACGGCGAACACTGAAGCTTTCTTT
- | - | TRBJ2-1 | TRBV10-3 | CATVGNEQFF | TGTGCCACCGTCGGCAATGAGCAGTTCTTC
- | - | TRBJ2-7 | TRBV4-1 | CASSPGEGYEQYF | TGCGCCAGCAGCCCAGGGGAGGGGTACGAGCAGTACTTC
many | - | TRBJ1-3 | TRBV9 | CASSPAVGTGNTIYF | TGTGCCAGCAGCCCAGCGGTGGGAACTGGAAACACCATATATTTT
many | - | TRBJ1-3 | TRBV7-2 | CASSPLGSSGNTIYF | TGTGCCAGCAGCCCACTCGGGAGCTCTGGAAACACCATATATTTT
many | - | TRBJ2-4 | TRBV5-1 | CASSGGTDSLAKNIQYF | TGCGCCAGCAGCGGCGGGACTGATTCCCTAGCCAAAAACATTCAGTACTTC
- | - | TRBJ1-5 | TRBV28 | CASSFQGMNQPQHF | TGTGCCAGCAGTTTCCAGGGAATGAATCAGCCCCAGCATTTT
many | TRBD2 | TRBJ2-7 | TRBV3-1 | CASSPNGLAGVHEQYF | TGTGCCAGCAGCCCAAATGGACTAGCGGGAGTCCACGAGCAGTACTTC
many | - | TRBJ2-7 | TRBV6-2/TRBV6-3 | CASSYRPPDEQYF | TGTGCCAGCAGTTACCGGCCCCCGGACGAGCAGTACTTC
many | TRBD1 | TRBJ2-5 | TRBV5-5 | CASSRRTGGFEETQYF | TGTGCCAGCAGCAGGAGGACAGGGGGTTTTGAAGAGACCCAGTACTTC
many | TRBD1 | TRBJ2-2 | TRBV6-2/TRBV6-3 | CASSPSRTGWPGELFF | TGTGCCAGCAGCCCCTCGCGGACAGGGTGGCCCGGGGAGCTGTTTTTT
many | TRBD2 | TRBJ2-1 | TRBV12-3/TRBV12-4 | CASSLVAGGNEQFF | TGTGCCAGCAGTTTAGTGGCGGGAGGAAATGAGCAGTTCTTC